Listed below are T cell receptor beta chains from one sample, sequenced in a study of CD8+ T cells in alopecia areata. The repertoire was sequenced with immunoSEQ multiplex PCR; TCRdb's copy has only in-frame clones and lacks some. The table lists 110,000 or so clones, 35% to 45% of them singletons. The sequenced sample was CD4+ T cells sorted from blood. All receptors come from a human donor with alopecia areata. The CDR3 runs from the conserved cysteine through the conserved F or W. The D gene is left open where the match is weak. Clone size is stated in some rows and not others, as once, few, many or a class when expanded.

clone size,D gene,V gene,J gene,CDR3 DNA,CDR3 protein
-,TRBD2,TRBV29-1,TRBJ2-7,TGCAGCGTTGGGACTAGCGACTACGAGCAGTACTTC,CSVGTSDYEQYF
-,TRBD1,TRBV29-1,TRBJ1-5,TGCAGCGTTGGTTTACAGGGGGGTCAGCCCCAGCATTTT,CSVGLQGGQPQHF
-,-,TRBV29-1,TRBJ1-5,TGCAGCGTTGATTTGGGGGGAGGTCAGCCCCAGCATTTT,CSVDLGGGQPQHF
-,TRBD1,TRBV7-2,TRBJ2-5,TGTGCCAGCAGCATCGGACAGGGCGGGGAGACCCAGTACTTC,CASSIGQGGETQYF
-,TRBD2,TRBV29-1,TRBJ2-5,TGCAGCGCGGGACTAGCGACCCAAGAGACCCAGTACTTC,CSAGLATQETQYF
-,-,TRBV28,TRBJ2-1,TGTGCCAGCAGTTTATCCTACAATGAGCAGTTCTTC,CASSLSYNEQFF
few,-,TRBV6-5,TRBJ1-2,TGTGCCAGCAGTTACCTCGGTACCGACTATGGCTACACCTTC,CASSYLGTDYGYTF
-,-,TRBV29-1,TRBJ2-5,TGCAGCGTTGAAGATCGGGCGGGAGAGACCCAGTACTTC,CSVEDRAGETQYF
-,-,TRBV30,TRBJ2-3,TGTGCCTGGAGTGCCCGGGGGTCTGGTACGCAGTATTTT,CAWSARGSGTQYF
-,-,TRBV23-1,TRBJ2-7,TGCGCCAGCACCCAAGGATTACCCTCCTACGAGCAGTACTTC,CASTQGLPSYEQYF
once,-,TRBV12-5,TRBJ2-7,TGTGCTAGTGACGAAGGCTACGAGCAGTACTTC,CASDEGYEQYF
-,-,TRBV9,TRBJ2-7,TGTGCCAGCAGTAACGGACCGGCGGCGCAGTACTTC,CASSNGPAAQYF
few,-,TRBV29-1,TRBJ1-1,TGCAGCGTAAAAACGGCCGGGGGTTATGGGAACACTGAAGCTTTCTTT,CSVKTAGGYGNTEAFF
-,-,TRBV5-1,TRBJ2-7,TGCGCCAGCAGCTCCGCGGACGAGCAGTACTTC,CASSSADEQYF
few,-,TRBV6-5,TRBJ2-6,TGTGCCAGCACCCGCAGGGTCACTGGGGCCAACGTCCTGACTTTC,CASTRRVTGANVLTF
few,-,TRBV28,TRBJ2-2,TGTGCCAGCAGTTTATTTGGGGAGCTGTTTTTT,CASSLFGELFF
-,TRBD1,TRBV30,TRBJ2-7,TGTGCCTTGTGGACAGGGGGCCACGAGCAGTACTTC,CALWTGGHEQYF
few,TRBD2,TRBV29-1,TRBJ2-4,TGCAGCGTCCCAGCAGCGGGAGGTGTCAAAAACATTCAGTACTTC,CSVPAAGGVKNIQYF
-,-,TRBV7-3,TRBJ2-5,TGTGCCAGCAGCTTTGCCGGAAACCAAGAGACCCAGTACTTC,CASSFAGNQETQYF
-,TRBD1,TRBV4-3,TRBJ2-1,TGCGCCAGCAGCCTGCAGACAGGGAGCACCTACAATGAGCAGTTCTTC,CASSLQTGSTYNEQFF
-,-,TRBV29-1,TRBJ2-5,TGCAGCGTTGAAAGGGCAGGGATAGGGGAGACCCAGTACTTC,CSVERAGIGETQYF
few,TRBD1,TRBV5-1,TRBJ1-1,TGCGCCAGCAGCTTTTCGGGACAGAGCTTCTTATACACTGAAGCTTTCTTT,CASSFSGQSFLYTEAFF
few,-,TRBV29-1,TRBJ2-3,TGCAGCGTTGAAGAGGGGGCTACGGGGGATACGCAGTATTTT,CSVEEGATGDTQYF
-,-,TRBV6-1,TRBJ1-2,TGTGCCAGCAGTGCCCGGACCGTGGGCGGCTACACCTTC,CASSARTVGGYTF
-,-,TRBV7-2,TRBJ2-5,TGTGCCAGCAGCTTAGGCGGGGTCCAAGAGACCCAGTACTTC,CASSLGGVQETQYF
few,-,TRBV5-1,TRBJ1-6,TGCGCCAGCAGCTTGGTCCAGGGTTTACGCTCACCCCTCCACTTT,CASSLVQGLRSPLHF
few,TRBD2,TRBV30,TRBJ2-1,TGTGCCTGGATGGAACACGGGAGGGCAACTGGCAATGAGCAGTTCTTC,CAWMEHGRATGNEQFF
few,-,TRBV15,TRBJ1-5,TGTGCCACCAGCAGAGATCGCGGACAACTAACGCCCCAGCATTTT,CATSRDRGQLTPQHF
few,-,TRBV7-2,TRBJ1-2,TGTGCCAGCAGCTCGATAAGGGGAGGTTTTGGCTACACCTTC,CASSSIRGGFGYTF
-,-,TRBV29-1,TRBJ1-1,TGCAGCGTTGAAAAAGGGGCGAGGGTGAACACTGAAGCTTTCTTT,CSVEKGARVNTEAFF
few,-,TRBV7-2,TRBJ2-3,TGTGCCAGCAGCTTAAATAGCGGAAGGCAAGGGAGGCAGTATTTT,CASSLNSGRQGRQYF
-,TRBD1,TRBV7-2,TRBJ2-7,TGTGCCAGCAGCTTAGGGACAGGGTCCTACGAGCAGTACTTC,CASSLGTGSYEQYF
-,TRBD1,TRBV29-1,TRBJ1-2,TGCAGCGTTGAAGGGCATTACAGGGGGCGGGTTGATGGCTACACCTTC,CSVEGHYRGRVDGYTF
medium-sized,-,TRBV7-2,TRBJ2-7,TGTGCCAGCAGGGTCACCGGGACTGAGACCTACGAGCAGTACTTC,CASRVTGTETYEQYF
-,-,TRBV29-1,TRBJ2-7,TGCAGCGTAGGGGACTGGACCTACGAGCAGTACTTC,CSVGDWTYEQYF
few,-,TRBV15,TRBJ2-6,TGTGCCACCAGCCCCCTAACGTCCTCTGGGGCCAACGTCCTGACTTTC,CATSPLTSSGANVLTF
once,-,TRBV5-1,TRBJ2-5,TGCGCCAGCAGCTCTCTGGAGGAGGAGACCCAGTACTTC,CASSSLEEETQYF
-,TRBD2,TRBV29-1,TRBJ2-1,TGCAGCGTTGAAGAGGCTAGCGGGAGGGCCCTCTTCTTC,CSVEEASGRALFF
-,TRBD1,TRBV5-1,TRBJ2-5,TGCGCCAGCAGCCCAGGACAGGGCCCGTACCAAGAGACCCAGTACTTC,CASSPGQGPYQETQYF
few,-,TRBV2,TRBJ1-2,TGTGCCAGCAGTGAACGGCTTCTTAACTATGGCTACACCTTC,CASSERLLNYGYTF
few,-,TRBV21-1,TRBJ1-1,TGTGCCAGCTTCCCGTCCCGGCAGGGCGCTGAAGCTTTCTTT,CASFPSRQGAEAFF
-,-,TRBV7-9,TRBJ2-3,TGTGCCAGCAGCCCGTTCTGGGGAGAGGGCACAGATACGCAGTATTTT,CASSPFWGEGTDTQYF
-,TRBD2,TRBV27,TRBJ2-1,TGTGCCAGCAGCAAGCTAGCGGCAGACGGGGAGCAGTTCTTC,CASSKLAADGEQFF
-,-,TRBV7-2,TRBJ2-2,TGTGCCAGCAGACCCTCTACATCCGGGGAGCTGTTTTTT,CASRPSTSGELFF
-,-,TRBV30,TRBJ2-2,TGTGCCTGGACGGGCGAGGGGGAGCTGTTTTTT,CAWTGEGELFF
-,TRBD1,TRBV2,TRBJ1-2,TGTGCCAGCAGCCCCACCCGGGACAGCGGTTCGAGAGGCTACACCTTC,CASSPTRDSGSRGYTF
once,-,TRBV29-1,TRBJ2-1,TGCAGCGTTACCGGGCCGACCTACAATGAGCAGTTCTTC,CSVTGPTYNEQFF
-,TRBD1,TRBV29-1,TRBJ1-1,TGCAGCGTTGAAGATCCGCGCAGGGGGGCTGAAGCTTTCTTT,CSVEDPRRGAEAFF
-,-,TRBV7-2,TRBJ2-5,TGTGCCAGCAGCCCGCGCAGAGTCCAAGAGACCCAGTACTTC,CASSPRRVQETQYF
-,-,TRBV5-4,TRBJ2-7,TGTGCCAGCAGCCTAGAGCAGTACTTC,CASSLEQYF
few,TRBD2,TRBV28,TRBJ2-5,TGTGCCAGCAGTTTTGGTACTAGCGGGAGTCAGGAGACCCAGTACTTC,CASSFGTSGSQETQYF
-,TRBD1,TRBV29-1,TRBJ1-1,TGCAGCGGACAGGGATACACTGAAGCTTTCTTT,CSGQGYTEAFF
few,-,TRBV4-1,TRBJ2-1,TGCGCCAGCAGCCAAGAATTCAGGGATAGGCATGAGCAGTTCTTC,CASSQEFRDRHEQFF